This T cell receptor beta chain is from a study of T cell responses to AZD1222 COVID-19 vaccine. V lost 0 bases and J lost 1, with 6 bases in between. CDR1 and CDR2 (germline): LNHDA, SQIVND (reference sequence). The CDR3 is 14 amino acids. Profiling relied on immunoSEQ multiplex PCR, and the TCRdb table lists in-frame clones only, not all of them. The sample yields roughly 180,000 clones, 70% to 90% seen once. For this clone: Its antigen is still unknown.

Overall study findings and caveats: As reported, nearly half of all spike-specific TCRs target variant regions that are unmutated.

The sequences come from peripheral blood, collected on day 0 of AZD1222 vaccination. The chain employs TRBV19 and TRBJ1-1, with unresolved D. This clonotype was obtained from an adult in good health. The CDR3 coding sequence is TGTGCCAGTAGTATAGATCTGGGGAACACTGAAGCTTTCTTT. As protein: CASSIDLGNTEAFF. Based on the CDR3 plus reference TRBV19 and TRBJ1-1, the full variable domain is DGGITQSPKYLFRKEGQNVTLSCEQNLNHDAMYWYRQDPGQGLRLIYYSQIVNDFQKGDIAEGYSVSREKKESFPLTVTSAQKNPTAFYLCASSIDLGNTEAFFGQGTRLTVV.